A selection of T cell receptor beta chains follows, all from one sample in a study of T cell changes during pregnancy in multiple sclerosis. Sequencing used immunoSEQ multiplex PCR; TCRdb keeps in-frame clones, though not all of them. The sample has around 100,000 clones, almost 95% seen once; the top ten hold approximately 0.97%. The specimen was peripheral blood, collected before pregnancy. These receptors were obtained from a female donor with multiple sclerosis, enrolled in a pregnancy study. The CDR3 runs from the conserved cysteine through the conserved F or W. The order of the fields is D gene, clone size, V gene, J gene, CDR3 protein, CDR3 DNA. D genes are given only for firm matches. Clone size appears in some rows only: once, few, many, or a class for an expanded clone.

>TRBD2|-|TRBV27|TRBJ2-5
CASSSRTSGSLTQYF
TGTGCCAGCAGTTCTCGGACTAGCGGGAGCCTGACCCAGTACTTC
>-|-|TRBV12-5|TRBJ1-1
CASGFGNTEAFF
TGTGCTAGTGGTTTCGGGAACACTGAAGCTTTCTTT
>TRBD2|-|TRBV7-9|TRBJ2-2
CASSSSGSPPGGELFF
TGTGCCAGCAGCTCCAGCGGGAGCCCCCCCGGCGGGGAGCTGTTTTTT
>TRBD1|-|TRBV7-8|TRBJ2-3
CASSLATGGADTQYF
TGTGCCAGCAGCTTAGCGACAGGGGGTGCGGATACGCAGTATTTT
>-|once|TRBV5-5|TRBJ1-3
CASSSFSGNTIYF
TGTGCCAGCAGCTCGTTTTCTGGAAACACCATATATTTT
>-|-|TRBV4-1|TRBJ1-1
CASSQDRASNTEAFF
TGCGCCAGCAGCCAAGACCGCGCATCGAACACTGAAGCTTTCTTT
>TRBD2|-|TRBV10-3|TRBJ2-1
CAISDLAGGPHLRDEQFF
TGTGCCATCAGTGATCTAGCGGGAGGTCCCCACCTTCGGGATGAGCAGTTCTTC
>-|-|TRBV19|TRBJ1-1
CASSSTRNTEAFF
TGTGCCAGTAGTTCCACGAGGAACACTGAAGCTTTCTTT
>-|-|TRBV29-1|TRBJ2-3
CSVEQGPDTQYF
TGCAGCGTTGAACAGGGGCCAGATACGCAGTATTTT
>TRBD2|-|TRBV19|TRBJ2-1
CASSMTRRVGRYNEQFF
TGTGCCAGTAGTATGACCAGACGGGTCGGGAGGTACAATGAGCAGTTCTTC
>-|-|TRBV19|TRBJ1-1
CASSIQGRSTEAFF
TGTGCCAGTAGTATTCAGGGTCGAAGCACTGAAGCTTTCTTT
>TRBD1|-|TRBV2|TRBJ2-1
CASSAGQGFNEQFF
TGTGCCAGCAGTGCCGGACAGGGGTTCAATGAGCAGTTCTTC
>TRBD1|-|TRBV6-1|TRBJ1-5
CASSRQGASGQPQHF
TGTGCCAGCAGTCGACAGGGGGCGTCGGGTCAGCCCCAGCATTTT
>TRBD2|-|TRBV29-1|TRBJ2-4
CSVEGLAGEVGNIQYF
TGCAGCGTTGAGGGACTAGCGGGAGAAGTAGGAAACATTCAGTACTTC
>TRBD2|-|TRBV5-1|TRBJ2-7
CASSERLAGDYEQYF
TGCGCCAGCAGCGAGAGACTAGCGGGGGACTACGAGCAGTACTTC
>TRBD2|-|TRBV5-1|TRBJ2-7
CASSIWTGGEQYF
TGCGCCAGCAGCATCTGGACGGGGGGCGAGCAGTACTTC
>-|-|TRBV6-1|TRBJ1-1
CASSEAGGAEAFF
TGTGCCAGCAGTGAAGCCGGGGGTGCTGAAGCTTTCTTT
>TRBD1|once|TRBV7-2|TRBJ2-1
CASSLGTGVFNEQFF
TGTGCCAGCAGCTTAGGGACAGGGGTCTTCAATGAGCAGTTCTTC
>-|-|TRBV13|TRBJ2-3
CASSLVGGPLRDTQYF
TGTGCCAGCAGCTTAGTCGGAGGGCCGTTAAGAGATACGCAGTATTTT
>TRBD1|-|TRBV18|TRBJ1-2
CASSPTERTGADIAGYTF
TGTGCCAGCTCACCAACAGAGAGGACAGGGGCAGATATAGCTGGCTACACCTTC
>-|-|TRBV5-5|TRBJ1-1
CASSFSSRGNTEAFF
TGTGCCAGCAGCTTTTCATCAAGGGGGAACACTGAAGCTTTCTTT
>-|-|TRBV4-1|TRBJ2-7
CASSQDWALHGEQYF
TGCGCCAGCAGCCAAGATTGGGCTCTCCATGGCGAGCAGTACTTC
>-|-|TRBV11-2|TRBJ2-7
CASSFSGGAYEQYF
TGTGCCAGCAGCTTTTCCGGCGGGGCCTACGAGCAGTACTTC
>TRBD2|-|TRBV5-1|TRBJ2-1
CASSWGGRATGNEQFF
TGCGCCAGCAGCTGGGGCGGGAGGGCCACAGGTAATGAGCAGTTCTTC
>TRBD1|-|TRBV2|TRBJ2-7
CASSRDRGDEQYF
TGTGCCAGCAGTAGGGACAGGGGGGACGAGCAGTACTTC
>TRBD2|-|TRBV5-1|TRBJ2-4
CASSLLAGDGKNIQYF
TGCGCCAGCAGCTTGTTAGCGGGAGATGGCAAAAACATTCAGTACTTC
>TRBD1|-|TRBV10-2|TRBJ2-7
CASSERIGAGGNEQYF
TGCGCCAGCAGTGAGAGGATAGGGGCAGGGGGCAACGAGCAGTACTTC
>TRBD1|-|TRBV5-1|TRBJ1-1
CASSWDRGLNTEAFF
TGCGCCAGCAGCTGGGACAGGGGACTGAACACTGAAGCTTTCTTT
>-|few|TRBV19|TRBJ1-5
CASSLFEYSNQPQHF
TGTGCCAGTAGTCTTTTCGAGTATAGCAATCAGCCCCAGCATTTT
>-|-|TRBV7-6|TRBJ2-3
CASSSHPGF
TGTGCCAGCAGCTCTCACCCAGGTTTT
>TRBD2|-|TRBV28|TRBJ2-7
CASRGGTSGKYEQYF
TGTGCCAGCAGGGGGGGGACTAGCGGGAAATACGAGCAGTACTTC
>-|-|TRBV11-2|TRBJ1-2
CASSPGIYGYTF
TGTGCCAGCAGCCCAGGGATCTATGGCTACACCTTC
>-|-|TRBV19|TRBJ2-1
CASSIVGSRYNEQFF
TGTGCCAGTAGTATAGTAGGGAGCAGATACAATGAGCAGTTCTTC
>-|-|TRBV5-1|TRBJ2-7
CASSSTGFSSYEQYF
TGCGCCAGCAGCAGTACAGGGTTTAGCTCCTACGAGCAGTACTTC
>TRBD1|-|TRBV5-8|TRBJ2-1
CASSLTGDYNEQFF
TGTGCCAGCAGCTTGACAGGGGATTACAATGAGCAGTTCTTC
>TRBD1|once|TRBV5-8|TRBJ2-4
CASSGTGGLAKNIQYF
TGTGCCAGCAGCGGAACAGGGGGCTTAGCCAAAAACATTCAGTACTTC
>TRBD2|-|TRBV27|TRBJ2-5
CASSSLAGGEETQYF
TGTGCCAGCAGTTCACTAGCGGGTGGGGAAGAGACCCAGTACTTC
>-|once|TRBV2|TRBJ2-1
CASSESSGRESNEQFF
TGTGCCAGCAGTGAGTCGAGCGGAAGGGAGTCCAATGAGCAGTTCTTC
>TRBD1|-|TRBV28|TRBJ2-5
CASSQDRVPETQYF
TGTGCCAGCAGTCAGGACAGGGTCCCAGAGACCCAGTACTTC
>-|-|TRBV6-6|TRBJ1-1
CASSPGGGARAFF
TGTGCCAGCAGCCCTGGGGGGGGCGCAAGGGCTTTCTTT
>TRBD1|-|TRBV10-3|TRBJ1-4
CAISDGQGGGVYEKLFF
TGTGCCATCAGTGACGGACAGGGGGGCGGCGTATATGAAAAACTGTTTTTT
>TRBD1|-|TRBV19|TRBJ2-7
CASHETGSSYEQYF
TGTGCCAGTCATGAGACAGGGTCCTCCTACGAGCAGTACTTC
>-|-|TRBV28|TRBJ2-1
CASSPDSYYNEQFF
TGTGCCAGCAGTCCGGACAGTTATTACAATGAGCAGTTCTTC
>-|-|TRBV6-4|TRBJ1-4
CASRGHSNEKLFF
TGTGCCAGCAGGGGACACTCTAATGAAAAACTGTTTTTT
>-|-|TRBV15|TRBJ1-4
CATSRDLVEDKVFF
TGTGCCACCAGCAGAGATCTAGTCGAGGATAAGGTGTTTTTT
>TRBD2|-|TRBV9|TRBJ2-7
CASSVEASGRHEQYF
TGTGCCAGCAGCGTAGAGGCTAGCGGGAGACACGAGCAGTACTTC
>TRBD2|once|TRBV18|TRBJ2-7
CASSTGLAALGSYEQYF
TGTGCCAGCTCAACCGGACTAGCGGCCCTGGGCTCCTACGAGCAGTACTTC
>TRBD1|-|TRBV4-1|TRBJ2-1
CASRDRGNNEQFF
TGCGCCAGCAGGGACAGGGGGAATAATGAGCAGTTCTTC
>-|-|TRBV19|TRBJ1-1
CASSLGHGTNTEAFF
TGTGCCAGTAGCCTGGGGCACGGGACTAACACTGAAGCTTTCTTT
>-|-|TRBV19|TRBJ2-7
CASSMRADYEQYF
TGTGCCAGTAGTATGCGGGCGGACTACGAGCAGTACTTC
>TRBD2|-|TRBV6-5|TRBJ2-7
CASRVAGRSYEQYF
TGTGCCAGCAGGGTAGCGGGGCGCTCCTACGAGCAGTACTTC
>-|-|TRBV9|TRBJ2-1
CASSVVGGDNEQFF
TGTGCCAGCAGCGTAGTTGGAGGGGACAATGAGCAGTTCTTC
>-|once|TRBV4-1|TRBJ2-7
CASSPPFRGSYEQYF
TGCGCCAGCAGTCCCCCGTTTAGGGGGAGCTACGAGCAGTACTTC
>-|few|TRBV29-1|TRBJ1-1
CSVEQVGHAFF
TGCAGCGTTGAACAGGTGGGCCACGCTTTCTTT
>-|-|TRBV6-1|TRBJ2-7
CVKRPTYEQYF
TGTGTCAAGCGGCCCACCTACGAGCAGTACTTC
>-|many|TRBV6-5|TRBJ1-1
CASSGQMNTEAFF
TGTGCCAGCAGTGGACAGATGAACACTGAAGCTTTCTTT
>TRBD2|once|TRBV10-3|TRBJ2-7
CAISSAGASYEQYF
TGTGCCATCAGCTCAGCGGGAGCCTCCTACGAGCAGTACTTC
>-|-|TRBV9|TRBJ1-1
CASSPEEAEAFF
TGTGCCAGCAGCCCAGAGGAGGCCGAAGCTTTCTTT
>TRBD2|-|TRBV7-9|TRBJ2-7
CASSSGLVRGGSEQYF
TGTGCCAGCAGCTCGGGCCTTGTAAGGGGAGGGAGCGAGCAGTACTTC